The T cell receptor beta chain described here comes from a study of T cell responses to AZD1222 COVID-19 vaccine (dated by TCRdb to the early 2020s). About the full investigation: AZD1222 recipients given second doses at about 4 weeks or at about 12 weeks were pooled, since spike-specific TCR depth and breadth were not found to differ between the two schedules. TCR sequencing was performed for about 250 trial participants, of whom about 200 were given two doses of AZD1222 and some 26 were given two doses of MenACWY control vaccine. Trial participants were enrolled by age into subgroups of 18-55, 56-69 and 70-plus years, and 148, 28 and 57 TCR-sequenced participants, respectively, were included in these subgroups.

The CDR3 regions of human TCRbeta chains were subjected to immunosequencing. The source study handled its data this way. Repertoire TCRs were matched against a reference library of SARS-CoV-2-specific TCRs generated with the MIRA antigen-specificity platform. Breadth was defined as the fraction of unique TCRs that were SARS-CoV-2-associated, and depth was defined as the fraction of total T cells that were SARS-CoV-2-associated. Using the MIRA data, every spike-specific TCR was mapped to the spike region that the TCR reacted to and assigned to either a CD4 or a CD8 class. Log10-transformed breadth and depth values were compared by one-way ANOVA with Sidak's multiple comparisons tests. Imported from immuneACCESS, the table was reduced by TCRdb to in-frame sequences with V and J called. These copies leave out some clones; in studies compared against another copy, an unresolved V gene accounts for under half, and the cause of the remainder is not known. That table is the source of V, J and clone size, and D and trimming were worked out from the DNA. This sample holds about 86,000 clones; around nine tenths were observed only once. Over 2% of the sample rests with the top ten.

In the case of this clone: Its antigen has not been determined. No much larger clone exists at a distance of one base, and base qualities are not known.

The time point label, read with the paper, signifies: baseline before first vaccination. Vaccinee samples came from UK trials COV001 and COV002, including a single-blind randomized controlled phase 2/3 trial of AZD1222 (ChAdOx1 nCoV-19) in healthy adults. For TCRbeta chain sequencing, PBMC samples from trial participants were taken at day 0 and at day 28 after the second dose. Sequences SGHDT (CDR1) and YYEEEE (CDR2) are obtained from the germline V gene. Clipping removes 1 base from V and 3 bases from J, with 4 as the unmatched junction base count. The CDR3 numbers 15 residues from cysteine through phenylalanine. CDR3 DNA only is kept here, 45 bases in frame from base 1. Findings and caveats that apply to the study as a whole: A significant rise in spike-specific TCR breadth and depth was observed after two AZD1222 doses relative to day 0 and relative to MenACWY recipients. Most participants were white British and females outnumbered males, and the authors suggested that clonal diversity may have been underestimated. The 56-69-year group was small, and its depth increase did not reach significance, likely because of low power. CD4 TCRs associated with the vaccine covered the entire spike protein, and the dominant responses were in regions 160-218 and 743-854. Because no samples from the day 14 peak response were available, repertoires could be characterized only after the peak T cell response. Reportedly, close to half of the unique spike-specific TCRs recognized epitopes lying outside the regions that are mutated in the B.1.351 and B.1.1.7 variants. Conclusions about previously exposed vaccinees are limited because only six or seven AZD1222 recipients were SARS-CoV-2 seropositive at baseline.

The V and J segments used are TRBV5-6 and TRBJ2-7, and 10 junctional nucleotides match TRBD1. This TCR came from an adult in good health. Here the sequenced sample was peripheral blood, taken on day 0 of AZD1222 vaccination. The CDR3 region reads CASSLPGQGFYEQYF. The DNA sequence reads TGTGCCAGCAGCTTGCCGGGACAGGGGTTCTACGAGCAGTACTTC.